This T cell receptor beta chain was identified in a study of identical twins. Only a few counts were recorded for this clonotype. A universal primer site came from template switching; cDNA carried unique molecular identifiers. TCRdb independently ran MiXCR on the 5' RACE reads; one entry per CDR3 protein. Of around 1.7 million distinct CDR3 sequences in the sample, under 35% were seen once. V was clipped by 0 bases and J by 6 bases, with 12 bases between them. Germline V CDR1 and CDR2: DFQATT, SNEGSKA (reference sequence). The CDR3 has 13 amino acids. The sequencing input was cord blood. This TCR came from a newborn girl in good health. V usage is TRBV20-1 and J usage is TRBJ2-7; TRBD2 is a possible D gene (6 bases). In DNA, the CDR3 is TGCAGTGCTAGAGAGGCAGCGCGGGGCGAGCAGTACTTC. This gives the protein CSAREAARGEQYF.